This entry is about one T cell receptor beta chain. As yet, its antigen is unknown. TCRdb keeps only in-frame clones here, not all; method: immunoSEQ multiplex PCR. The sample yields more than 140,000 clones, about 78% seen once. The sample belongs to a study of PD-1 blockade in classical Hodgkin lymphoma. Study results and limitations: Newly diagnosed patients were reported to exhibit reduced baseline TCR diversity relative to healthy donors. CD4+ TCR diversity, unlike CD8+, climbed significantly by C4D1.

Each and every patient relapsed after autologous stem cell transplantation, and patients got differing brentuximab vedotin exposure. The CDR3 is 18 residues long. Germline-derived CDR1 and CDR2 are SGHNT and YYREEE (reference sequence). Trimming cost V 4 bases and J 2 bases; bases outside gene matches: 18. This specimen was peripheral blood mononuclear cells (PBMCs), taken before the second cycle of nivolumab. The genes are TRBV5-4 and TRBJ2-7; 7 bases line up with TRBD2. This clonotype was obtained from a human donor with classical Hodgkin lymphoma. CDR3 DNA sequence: TGTGCCAGCAGCCCGCGAGGGCTGGCTAGCGGCTCCACCTACGAGCAGTACTTC. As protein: CASSPRGLASGSTYEQYF.